This TCR beta chain was documented in a study of blood T cell repertoires in COVID-19. About the research overall: There were acute and convalescent COVID-19 samples, and they came from the United States, Italy and Spain. T cells, B-cell-depleted T cells, or PBMCs supplied cDNA or gDNA.

Germline V gene sequence: CDR1 SGHNT, CDR2 YENEEA. Deletions cut 5 bases from V and 3 bases from J, with 11 bases between. CDR3 length: 13 residues. The authors' processing: Estimated nucleated cell counts came from reference gene primer amplification. Some clones are missing from TCRdb's copy, which holds only in-frame ones; the method was immunoSEQ multiplex PCR. V and J calls and clone size are those listed in that table; D and trimming were worked out from the DNA. The repertoire holds approximately 200,000 clones, with approximately 78% as singletons. The sequence was collected from a woman of 80 years or more with acute or convalescent COVID-19. The sample taken for sequencing was peripheral blood. The rearrangement links TRBV11-3 to TRBJ2-7, with D tentatively TRBD1 (5 bases). Here the CDR3 reads CASSPPDSYEQYF. In nucleotides, the CDR3 is TGTGCCAGCAGCCCTCCAGACAGCTACGAGCAGTACTTC.